Sequencing of this T cell receptor beta chain was carried out in a study of blood T cell repertoires in COVID-19. Turning to the study itself: Italy, Spain and the United States were the sources of the convalescent and acute COVID-19 samples.

While infection was still active, Seattle patients were enrolled and then followed longitudinally. Germline CDR1 reads MNHEY; CDR2 reads SMNVEV (reference sequence). CDR3 length equals 12 residues. V shed 6 bases and J shed 8 bases, with 13 bases lying between them. This table comes from immunoSEQ multiplex PCR, and its TCRdb copy is limited to in-frame clones, with some not included. The sample has about 97,000 clones; roughly 90% are singletons. Sequencing input: peripheral blood. The chain carries TRBV27 and TRBJ1-2; D not certain. The clonotype comes from a woman aged 45-65 years with COVID-19, enrolled during active disease. CDR3 nucleotides: TGTGCCAGCAGGGCGGGCACCAGAGGCTACACCTTC. Translating it yields CASRAGTRGYTF.